This TCR beta chain is drawn from a study of T-cell memory formation after mild COVID-19. Study background: TCR clusters were mostly confined to one donor each.

Constant-segment primers served in 5'RACE that generated TCR alpha and TCR beta cDNA libraries bearing sample barcodes and UMIs. TCRdb reprocessed the 5' RACE reads with MiXCR, giving one entry per CDR3 protein. The table includes over 350,000 distinct CDR3 sequences, approximately 24% detected once. As for this clonotype: Its specificity is not known.

General study results and limits: The study detected some responding clones in pre-infection memory, suggesting cross-reactive memory joined.

Sequencing was performed on PBMCs or a T cell subset sorted from them (not recorded which). The source is an adult woman who had mild COVID-19 (a few samples of this study predate the infection). Cell type and time point are not known.

As DNA, the CDR3 is TGCGCCAGCAGTACAGGGGCGGTTAGCTACGAGCAGTACTTC. Protein sequence: CASSTGAVSYEQYF. The chain has TRBV5-1 and TRBJ2-7; 7 nucleotides match TRBD1. Germline loops: CDR1 SGHRS, CDR2 YFSETQ. The ends lost 5 bases at V and 3 bases at J; junction bases unmatched: 8. This CDR3 spans 14 amino acids. The full variable domain, completed using reference TRBV5-1 and TRBJ2-7, is KAGVTQTPRYLIKTRGQQVTLSCSPISGHRSVSWYQQTPGQGLQFLFEYFSETQRNKGNFPGRFSGRQFSNSRSEMNVSTLELGDSALYLCASSTGAVSYEQYFGPGTRLTVT.